The clone carrying this T cell receptor beta chain showed up many times. Its specificity is not known. Per the germline V gene, CDR1 is WNHNN and CDR2 is SYGVQD (reference sequence). The CDR3 covers 15 residues. V lost 9 bases, J lost 6 bases, and 14 bases stayed unmatched. Individual cDNA molecules were tagged with unique molecular identifiers. TCRdb recomputed calls from the 5' RACE reads with MiXCR, one row per CDR3 protein. The sample has 30,000 to 35,000 distinct CDR3 sequences; about 4.2% are singletons. The sample belongs to a study of early T cells in non-severe SARS-CoV-2 infection. Study-level information: Sequencing was performed on bulk RNA from unsorted whole blood, leaving chains unpaired. Overall study findings and caveats: The VDJdb matching leaned toward anti-spike CD8 responses and overlooked private and CD4 specificities.

Sequenced material: whole blood. The gene calls are TRBV10-1 and TRBJ2-5; 9 nucleotides align to TRBD2. This TCR was recovered from an adult who was a healthcare worker with PCR-confirmed SARS-CoV-2 infection or an uninfected control (not recorded which). The CDR3 sequence is CARAQRGLAWQTQYF. The CDR3, as DNA: TGCGCCAGGGCTCAGCGAGGACTAGCGTGGCAGACCCAGTACTTC.